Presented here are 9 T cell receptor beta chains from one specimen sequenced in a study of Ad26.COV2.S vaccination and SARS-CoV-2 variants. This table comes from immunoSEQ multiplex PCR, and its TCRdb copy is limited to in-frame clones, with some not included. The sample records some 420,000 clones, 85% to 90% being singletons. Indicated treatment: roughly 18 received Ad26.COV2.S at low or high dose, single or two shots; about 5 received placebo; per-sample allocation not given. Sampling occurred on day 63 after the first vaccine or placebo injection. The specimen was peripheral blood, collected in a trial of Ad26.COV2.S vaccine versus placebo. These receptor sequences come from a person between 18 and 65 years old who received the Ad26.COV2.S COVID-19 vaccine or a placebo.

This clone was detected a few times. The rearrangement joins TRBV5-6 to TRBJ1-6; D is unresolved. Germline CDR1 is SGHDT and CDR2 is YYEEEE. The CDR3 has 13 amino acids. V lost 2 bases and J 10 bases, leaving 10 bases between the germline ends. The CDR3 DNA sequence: TGTGCCAGCAGCTTCCTTATGAGGTCACCCCTCCACTTT. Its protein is CASSFLMRSPLHF.

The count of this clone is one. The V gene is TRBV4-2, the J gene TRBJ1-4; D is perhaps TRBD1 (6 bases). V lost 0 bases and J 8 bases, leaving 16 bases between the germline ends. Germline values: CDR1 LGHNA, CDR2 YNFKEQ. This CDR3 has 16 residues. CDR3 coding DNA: TGTGCCAGCAGCCAAGACTTTAGGCAGGGGAACGAAAAACTGTTTTTT. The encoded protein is CASSQDFRQGNEKLFF.

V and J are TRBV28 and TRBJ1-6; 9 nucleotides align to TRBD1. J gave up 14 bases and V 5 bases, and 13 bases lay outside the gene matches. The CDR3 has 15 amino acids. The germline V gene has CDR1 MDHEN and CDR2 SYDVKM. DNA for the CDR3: TGTGCCAGCAGTCCTGGACAGGGGCCGACGGGGGCCCTCCACTTT. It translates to CASSPGQGPTGALHF.

CDR3 nucleotide sequence: TGTGCCAGCAGCTTGCATGGGACCAGCACAGATACGCAGTATTTT. Residues: CASSLHGTSTDTQYF. V and J are TRBV5-6 and TRBJ2-3; D may be TRBD1 or TRBD2 (5 bases each). The CDR3 extends over 15 amino acids. Germline CDR1 is SGHDT and CDR2 is YYEEEE. Trimming left V 1 base short and J 0 bases short, with 9 bases between.

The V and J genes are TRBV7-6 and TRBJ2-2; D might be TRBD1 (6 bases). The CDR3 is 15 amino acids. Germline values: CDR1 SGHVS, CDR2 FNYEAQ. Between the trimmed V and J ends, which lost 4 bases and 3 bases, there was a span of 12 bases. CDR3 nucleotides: TGTGCCAGCAGCTCCTACAGGGCTGACACCGGGGAGCTGTTTTTT. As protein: CASSSYRADTGELFF.

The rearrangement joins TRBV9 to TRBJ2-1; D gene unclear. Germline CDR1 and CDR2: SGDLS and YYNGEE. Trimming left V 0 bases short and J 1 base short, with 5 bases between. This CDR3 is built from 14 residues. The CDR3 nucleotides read TGTGCCAGCAGCGTAGGCCAGTCCTACAATGAGCAGTTCTTC. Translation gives CASSVGQSYNEQFF.

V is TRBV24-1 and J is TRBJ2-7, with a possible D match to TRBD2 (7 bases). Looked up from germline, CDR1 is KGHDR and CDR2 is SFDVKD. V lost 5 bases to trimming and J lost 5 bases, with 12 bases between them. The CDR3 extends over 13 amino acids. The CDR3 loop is CATSGGGNDEQYF. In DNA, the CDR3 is TGTGCCACCAGTGGCGGGGGCAATGACGAGCAGTACTTC.

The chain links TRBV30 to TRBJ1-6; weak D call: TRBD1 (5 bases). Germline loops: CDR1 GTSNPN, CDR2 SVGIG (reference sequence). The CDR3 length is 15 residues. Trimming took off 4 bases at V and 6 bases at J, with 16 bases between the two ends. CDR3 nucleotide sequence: TGTGCCTGGAATAATCACAGGTCAACTAATTCACCCCTCCACTTT. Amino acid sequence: CAWNNHRSTNSPLHF.

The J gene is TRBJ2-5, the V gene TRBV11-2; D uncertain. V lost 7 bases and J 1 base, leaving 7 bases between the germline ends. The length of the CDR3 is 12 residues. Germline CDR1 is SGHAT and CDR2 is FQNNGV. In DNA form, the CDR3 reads TGTGCCAGCACCACTCGCCAAGAGACCCAGTACTTC. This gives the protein CASTTRQETQYF.